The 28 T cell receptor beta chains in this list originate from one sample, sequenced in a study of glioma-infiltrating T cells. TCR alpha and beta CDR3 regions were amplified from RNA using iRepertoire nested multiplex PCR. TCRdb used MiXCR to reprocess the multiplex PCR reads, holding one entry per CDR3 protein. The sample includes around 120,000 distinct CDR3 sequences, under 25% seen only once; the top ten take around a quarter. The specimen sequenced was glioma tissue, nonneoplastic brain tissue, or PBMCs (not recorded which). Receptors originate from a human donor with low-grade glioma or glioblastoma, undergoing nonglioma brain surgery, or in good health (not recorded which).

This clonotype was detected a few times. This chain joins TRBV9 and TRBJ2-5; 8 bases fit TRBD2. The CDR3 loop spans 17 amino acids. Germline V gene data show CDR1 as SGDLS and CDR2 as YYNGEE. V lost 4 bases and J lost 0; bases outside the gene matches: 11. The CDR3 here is CASSPGGGGLNQETQYF. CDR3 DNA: TGTGCCAGCAGCCCCGGGGGGGGCGGGCTAAACCAAGAGACCCAGTACTTC.

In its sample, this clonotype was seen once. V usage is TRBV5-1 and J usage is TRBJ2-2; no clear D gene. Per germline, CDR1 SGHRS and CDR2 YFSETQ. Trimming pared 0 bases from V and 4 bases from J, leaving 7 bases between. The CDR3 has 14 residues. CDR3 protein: CASSLEVGTGELFF. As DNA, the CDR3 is TGCGCCAGCAGCTTGGAGGTCGGCACCGGGGAGCTGTTTTTT. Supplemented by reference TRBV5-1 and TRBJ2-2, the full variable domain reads KAGVTQTPRYLIKTRGQQVTLSCSPISGHRSVSWYQQTPGQGLQFLFEYFSETQRNKGNFPGRFSGRQFSNSRSEMNVSTLELGDSALYLCASSLEVGTGELFFGEGSRLTVL.

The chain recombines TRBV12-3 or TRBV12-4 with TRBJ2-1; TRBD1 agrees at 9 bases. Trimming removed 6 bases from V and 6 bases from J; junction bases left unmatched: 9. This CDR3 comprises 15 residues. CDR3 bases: TGTGCCAGCAGCAGCCGGGACAGGGTGCGCAATGAGCAGTTCTTC. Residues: CASSSRDRVRNEQFF.

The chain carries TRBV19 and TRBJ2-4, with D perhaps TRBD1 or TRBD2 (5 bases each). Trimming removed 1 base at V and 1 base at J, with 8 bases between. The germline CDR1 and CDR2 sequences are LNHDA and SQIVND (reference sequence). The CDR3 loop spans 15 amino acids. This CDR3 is CASSIARDAKNIQYF. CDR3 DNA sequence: TGTGCCAGTAGTATAGCAAGGGACGCCAAAAACATTCAGTACTTC.

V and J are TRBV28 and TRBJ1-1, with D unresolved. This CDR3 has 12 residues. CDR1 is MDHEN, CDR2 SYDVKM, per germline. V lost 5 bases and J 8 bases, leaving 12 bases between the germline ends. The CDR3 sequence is CASSIGPLEAFF. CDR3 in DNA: TGTGCCAGCAGTATCGGACCGCTAGAAGCTTTCTTT.

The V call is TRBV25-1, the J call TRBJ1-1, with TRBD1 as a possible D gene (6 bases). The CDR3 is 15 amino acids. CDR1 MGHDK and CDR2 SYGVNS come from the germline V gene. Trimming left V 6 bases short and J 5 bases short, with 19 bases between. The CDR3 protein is CASSRGGLGQTEAFF. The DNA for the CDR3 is TGTGCCAGCAGCCGGGGGGGCCTCGGACAAACTGAAGCTTTCTTT.

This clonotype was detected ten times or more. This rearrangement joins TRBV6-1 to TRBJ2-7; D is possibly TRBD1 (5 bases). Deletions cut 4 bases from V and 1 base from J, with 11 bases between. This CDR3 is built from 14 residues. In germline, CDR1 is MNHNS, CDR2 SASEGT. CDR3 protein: CASSGTGPSYEQYV. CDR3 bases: TGTGCCAGCAGTGGAACAGGTCCATCCTACGAGCAGTACGTC.

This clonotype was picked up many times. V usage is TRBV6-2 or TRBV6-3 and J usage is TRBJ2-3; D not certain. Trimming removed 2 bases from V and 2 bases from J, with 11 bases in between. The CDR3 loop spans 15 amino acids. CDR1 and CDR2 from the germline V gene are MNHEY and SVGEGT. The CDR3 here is CASSYTNYFTDTQYF. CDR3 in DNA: TGTGCCAGCAGTTACACTAACTACTTCACAGATACGCAGTATTTT.

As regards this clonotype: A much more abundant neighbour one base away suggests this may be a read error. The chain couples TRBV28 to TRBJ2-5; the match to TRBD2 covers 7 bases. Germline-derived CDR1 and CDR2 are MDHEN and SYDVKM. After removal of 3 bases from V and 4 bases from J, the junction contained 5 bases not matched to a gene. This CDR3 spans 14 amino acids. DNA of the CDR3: TGTGCCAGCAGTTTTGGCGGGAGAGGAGAGACCCAGTACTTC. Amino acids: CASSFGGRGETQYF. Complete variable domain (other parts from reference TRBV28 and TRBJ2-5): DVKVTQSSRYLVKRTGEKVFLECVQDMDHENMFWYRQDPGLGLRLIYFSYDVKMKEKGDIPEGYSVSREKKERFSLILESASTNQTSMYLCASSFGGRGETQYFGPGTRLLVL.

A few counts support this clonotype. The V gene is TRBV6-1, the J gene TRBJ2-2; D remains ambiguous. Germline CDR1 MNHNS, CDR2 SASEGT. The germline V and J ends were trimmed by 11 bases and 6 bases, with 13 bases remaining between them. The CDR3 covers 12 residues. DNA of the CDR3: TGTGCCGCGAAAGGGCTGGCCGGGGAGCTGTTTTTT. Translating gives CAAKGLAGELFF.

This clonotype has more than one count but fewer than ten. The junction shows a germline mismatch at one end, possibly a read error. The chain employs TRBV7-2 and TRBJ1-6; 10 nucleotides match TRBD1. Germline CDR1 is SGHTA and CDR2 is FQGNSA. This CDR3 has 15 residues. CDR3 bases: TGTGCCAGTAGCTTGACGGGACAGGGGAATTCACCCCTCCACTTT. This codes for CASSLTGQGNSPLHF.

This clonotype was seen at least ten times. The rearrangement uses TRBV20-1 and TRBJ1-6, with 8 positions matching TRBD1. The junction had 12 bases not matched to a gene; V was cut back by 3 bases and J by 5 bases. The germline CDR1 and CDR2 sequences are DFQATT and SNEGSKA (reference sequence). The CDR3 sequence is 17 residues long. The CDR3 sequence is CSASRAGTGLNNSPLHF. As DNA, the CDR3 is TGCAGTGCTAGTAGGGCGGGGACAGGCCTCAATAATTCACCCCTCCACTTT.

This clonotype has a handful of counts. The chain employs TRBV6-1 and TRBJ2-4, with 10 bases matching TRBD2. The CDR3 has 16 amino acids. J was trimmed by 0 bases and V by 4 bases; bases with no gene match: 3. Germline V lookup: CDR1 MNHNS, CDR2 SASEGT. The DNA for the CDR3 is TGTGCCAGCAGTGTAGCGGGGGGACTAGCCAAAAACATTCAGTACTTC. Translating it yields CASSVAGGLAKNIQYF.

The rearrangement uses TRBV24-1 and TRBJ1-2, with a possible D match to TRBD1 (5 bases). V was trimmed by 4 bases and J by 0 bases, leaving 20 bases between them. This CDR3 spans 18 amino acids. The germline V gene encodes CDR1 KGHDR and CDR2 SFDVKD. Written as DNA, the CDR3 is TGTGCCACCAGTGACCAAAACAGAACGGGACGAGCTAACTATGGCTACACCTTC. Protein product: CATSDQNRTGRANYGYTF.

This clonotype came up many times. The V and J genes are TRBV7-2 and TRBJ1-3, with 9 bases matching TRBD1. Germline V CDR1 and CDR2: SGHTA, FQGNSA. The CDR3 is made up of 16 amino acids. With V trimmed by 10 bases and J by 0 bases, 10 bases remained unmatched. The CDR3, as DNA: TGTGCCACCCGAAAGGGACAGGGCAGCTCTGGAAACACCATATATTTT. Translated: CATRKGQGSSGNTIYF.

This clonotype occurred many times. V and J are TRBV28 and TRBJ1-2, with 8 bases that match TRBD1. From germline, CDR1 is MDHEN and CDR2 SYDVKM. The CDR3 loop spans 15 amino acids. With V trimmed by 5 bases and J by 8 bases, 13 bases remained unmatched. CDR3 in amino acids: CASSAPSDRVRGYTF. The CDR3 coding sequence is TGTGCCAGCAGTGCACCCTCGGACAGGGTGAGGGGCTACACCTTC.

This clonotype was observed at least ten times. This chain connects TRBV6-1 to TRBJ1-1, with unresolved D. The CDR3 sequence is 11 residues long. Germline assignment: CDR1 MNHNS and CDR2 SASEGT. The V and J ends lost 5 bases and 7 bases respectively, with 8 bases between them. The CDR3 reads CASSWVGEAFF. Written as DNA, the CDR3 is TGTGCCAGCAGTTGGGTCGGTGAAGCTTTCTTT.

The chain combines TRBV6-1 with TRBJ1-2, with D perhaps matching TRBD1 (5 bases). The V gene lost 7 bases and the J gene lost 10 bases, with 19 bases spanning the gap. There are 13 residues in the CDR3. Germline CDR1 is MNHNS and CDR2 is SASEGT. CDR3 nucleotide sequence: TGTGCCAGCACCGAGGGACGCTTAAGGTTCTACACCTTC. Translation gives CASTEGRLRFYTF.

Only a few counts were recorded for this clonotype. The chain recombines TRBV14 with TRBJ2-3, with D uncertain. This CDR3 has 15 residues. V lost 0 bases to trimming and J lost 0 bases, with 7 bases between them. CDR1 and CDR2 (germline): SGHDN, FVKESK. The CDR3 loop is CASSQEEPSTDTQYF. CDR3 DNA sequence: TGTGCCAGCAGCCAAGAGGAACCTAGCACAGATACGCAGTATTTT.

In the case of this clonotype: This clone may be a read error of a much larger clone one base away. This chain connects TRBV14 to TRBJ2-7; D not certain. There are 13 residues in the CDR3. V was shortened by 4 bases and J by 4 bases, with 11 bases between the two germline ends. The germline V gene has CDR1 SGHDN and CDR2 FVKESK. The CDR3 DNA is TGTGCCAGCAGCCGAACGGTCCGATACGAGCAGTACGTC. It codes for CASSRTVRYEQYV.

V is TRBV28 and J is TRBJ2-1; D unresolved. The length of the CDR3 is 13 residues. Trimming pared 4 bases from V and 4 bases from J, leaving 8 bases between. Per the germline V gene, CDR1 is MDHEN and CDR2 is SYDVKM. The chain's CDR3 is CASSSGVYNEQFF. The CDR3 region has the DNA TGTGCCAGCAGTTCGGGCGTTTACAATGAGCAGTTCTTC. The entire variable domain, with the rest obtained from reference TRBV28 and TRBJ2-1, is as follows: DVKVTQSSRYLVKRTGEKVFLECVQDMDHENMFWYRQDPGLGLRLIYFSYDVKMKEKGDIPEGYSVSREKKERFSLILESASTNQTSMYLCASSSGVYNEQFFGPGTRLTVL.

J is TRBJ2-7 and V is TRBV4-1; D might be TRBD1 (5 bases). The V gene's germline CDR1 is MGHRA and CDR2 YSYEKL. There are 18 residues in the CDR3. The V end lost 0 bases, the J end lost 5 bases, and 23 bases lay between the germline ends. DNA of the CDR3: TGCGCCAGCAGCCAAGATTGGGGTGGGCGGCAGGCCAGGGACGAGCAGTACGTC. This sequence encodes CASSQDWGGRQARDEQYV.

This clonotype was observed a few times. CDR3 amino acids: CASSDPGTGDYGYTF. The CDR3 DNA is TGTGCCAGCAGTGATCCCGGGACAGGGGACTATGGCTACACCTTC. V gene TRBV27 combines with J gene TRBJ1-2; 10 bases agree with TRBD1. Germline trimming cut 5 bases from V and 3 bases from J; bases unmatched to any gene: 6. Germline V CDR1 and CDR2: MNHEY, SMNVEV (reference sequence). The CDR3 is 15 residues long.

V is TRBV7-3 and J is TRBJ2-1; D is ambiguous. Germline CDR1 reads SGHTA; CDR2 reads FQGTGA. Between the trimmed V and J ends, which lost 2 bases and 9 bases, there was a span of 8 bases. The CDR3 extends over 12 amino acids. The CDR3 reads CASSLSGSEQFF. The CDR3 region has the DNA TGTGCCAGCAGCTTATCAGGAAGTGAGCAGTTCTTC.

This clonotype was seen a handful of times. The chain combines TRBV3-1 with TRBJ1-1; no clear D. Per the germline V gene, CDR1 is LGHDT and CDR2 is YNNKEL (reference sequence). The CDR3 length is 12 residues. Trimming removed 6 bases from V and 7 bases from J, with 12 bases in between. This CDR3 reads CASSPGSFEAFF. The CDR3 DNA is TGTGCCAGCAGTCCCGGGAGCTTTGAAGCTTTCTTT.

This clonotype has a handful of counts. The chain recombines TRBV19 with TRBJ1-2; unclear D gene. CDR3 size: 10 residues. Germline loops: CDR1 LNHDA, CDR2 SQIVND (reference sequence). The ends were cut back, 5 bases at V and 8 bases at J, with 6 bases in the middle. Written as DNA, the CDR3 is TGTGCCAGTAGTGGCGGAGGCTACACCTTC. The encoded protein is CASSGGGYTF.

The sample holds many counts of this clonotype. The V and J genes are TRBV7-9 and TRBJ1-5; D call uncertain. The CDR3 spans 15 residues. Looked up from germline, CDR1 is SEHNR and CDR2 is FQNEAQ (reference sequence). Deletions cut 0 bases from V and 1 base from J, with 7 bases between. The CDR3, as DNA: TGTGCCAGCAGCTTAGCAGGGATAAGCAATCAGCCCCAGCATTTT. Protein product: CASSLAGISNQPQHF.

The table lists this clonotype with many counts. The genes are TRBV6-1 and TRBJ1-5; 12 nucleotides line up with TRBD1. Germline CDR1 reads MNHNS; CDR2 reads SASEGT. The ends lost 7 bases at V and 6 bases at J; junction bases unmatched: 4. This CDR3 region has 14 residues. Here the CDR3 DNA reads TGTGCCAGCATGGGGACAGGGGGCATTCAGCCCCAGCATTTT. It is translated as CASMGTGGIQPQHF.